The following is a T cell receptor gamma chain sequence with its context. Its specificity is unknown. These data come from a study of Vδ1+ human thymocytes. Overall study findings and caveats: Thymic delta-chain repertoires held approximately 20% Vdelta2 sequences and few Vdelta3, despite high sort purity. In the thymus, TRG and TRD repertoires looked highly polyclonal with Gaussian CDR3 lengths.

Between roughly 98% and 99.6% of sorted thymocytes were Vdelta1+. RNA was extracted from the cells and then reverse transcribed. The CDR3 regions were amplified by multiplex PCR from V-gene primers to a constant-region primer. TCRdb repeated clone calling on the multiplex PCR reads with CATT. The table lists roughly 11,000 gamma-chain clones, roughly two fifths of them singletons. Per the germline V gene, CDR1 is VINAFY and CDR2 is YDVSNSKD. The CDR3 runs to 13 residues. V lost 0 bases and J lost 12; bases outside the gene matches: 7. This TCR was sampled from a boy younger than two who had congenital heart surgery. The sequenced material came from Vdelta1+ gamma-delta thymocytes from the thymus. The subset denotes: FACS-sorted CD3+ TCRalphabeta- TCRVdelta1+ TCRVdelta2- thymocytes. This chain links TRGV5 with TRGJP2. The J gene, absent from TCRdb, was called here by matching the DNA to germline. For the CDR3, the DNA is TGTGCCACCTGGGACAGGCAGGATAGGATCAAGACGTTT. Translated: CATWDRQDRIKTF.